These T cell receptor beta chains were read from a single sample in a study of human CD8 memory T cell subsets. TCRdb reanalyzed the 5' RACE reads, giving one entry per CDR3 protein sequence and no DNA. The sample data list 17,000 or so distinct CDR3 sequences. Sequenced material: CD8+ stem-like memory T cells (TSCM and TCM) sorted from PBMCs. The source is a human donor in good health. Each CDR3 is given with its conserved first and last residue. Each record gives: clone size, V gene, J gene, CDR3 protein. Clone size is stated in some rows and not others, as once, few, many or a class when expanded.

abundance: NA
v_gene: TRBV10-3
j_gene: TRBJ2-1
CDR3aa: CAISSEARDNEQFF

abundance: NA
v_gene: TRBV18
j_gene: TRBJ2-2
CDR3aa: CASSSMADRDTGELFF

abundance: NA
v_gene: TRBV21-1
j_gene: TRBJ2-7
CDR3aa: CASFIKQSSYEQYF

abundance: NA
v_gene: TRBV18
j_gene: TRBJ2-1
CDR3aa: CASSGDSPNEQFF

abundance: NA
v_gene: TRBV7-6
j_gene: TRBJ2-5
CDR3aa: CASSRDRGPLLQETQYF

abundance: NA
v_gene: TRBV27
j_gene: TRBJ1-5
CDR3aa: CASSLRGSSNQPQHF

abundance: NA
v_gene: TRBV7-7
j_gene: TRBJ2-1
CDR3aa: CASSLSDTSYNEQFF

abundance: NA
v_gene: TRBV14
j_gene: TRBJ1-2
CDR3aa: CASSQFQNYGYTF

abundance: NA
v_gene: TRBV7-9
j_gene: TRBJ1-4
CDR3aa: CASSPWDINEKLFF

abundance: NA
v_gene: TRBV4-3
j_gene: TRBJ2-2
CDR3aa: CASSQDREFGELFF

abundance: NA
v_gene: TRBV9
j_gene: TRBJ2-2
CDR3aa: CASSYRGTNTGELFF

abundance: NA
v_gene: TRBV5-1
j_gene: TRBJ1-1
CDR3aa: CASSLYQVGSSSNTEAFF

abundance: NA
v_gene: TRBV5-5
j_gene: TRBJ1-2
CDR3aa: CASSPGQGINYGYTF

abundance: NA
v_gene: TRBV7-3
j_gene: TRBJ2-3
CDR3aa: CASSLLPTDTQYF

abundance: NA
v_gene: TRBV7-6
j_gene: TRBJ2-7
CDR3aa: CASSFNSYEQYF

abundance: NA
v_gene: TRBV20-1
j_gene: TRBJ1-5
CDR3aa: CSAREMGHPINQPQHF

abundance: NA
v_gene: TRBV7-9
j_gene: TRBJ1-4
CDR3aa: CASSLGGTANEKLFF

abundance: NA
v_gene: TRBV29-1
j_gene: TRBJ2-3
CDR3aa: CSVAYRASTDTQYF

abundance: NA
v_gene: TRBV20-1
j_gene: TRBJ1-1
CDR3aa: CSASPAWAPATEAFF

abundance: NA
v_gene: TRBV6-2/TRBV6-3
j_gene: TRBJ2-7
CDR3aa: CASLDRWGDEQYF

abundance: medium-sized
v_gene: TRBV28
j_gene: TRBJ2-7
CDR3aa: CASSLGLAGASSYEQYF

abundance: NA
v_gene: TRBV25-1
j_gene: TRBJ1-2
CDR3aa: CASSDVSRDLPIGGYTF

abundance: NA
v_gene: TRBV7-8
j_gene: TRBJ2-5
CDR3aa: CASSFPPETQYF

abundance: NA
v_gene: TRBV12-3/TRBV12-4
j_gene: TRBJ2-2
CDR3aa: CASSPGLAGGNTGELFF

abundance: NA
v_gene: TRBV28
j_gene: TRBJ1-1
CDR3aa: CASSFRTNTEAFF

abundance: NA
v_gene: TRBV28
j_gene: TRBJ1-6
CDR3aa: CASSSESEPGDLRNSPLHF

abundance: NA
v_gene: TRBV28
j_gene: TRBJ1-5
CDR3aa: CASSPLTGGGQPQHF

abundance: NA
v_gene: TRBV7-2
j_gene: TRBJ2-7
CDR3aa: CASSLTQAFSYEQYF

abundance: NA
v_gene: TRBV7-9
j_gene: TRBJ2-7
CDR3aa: CASSLLAQKSSYEQYF

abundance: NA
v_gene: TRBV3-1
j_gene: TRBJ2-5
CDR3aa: CASSQGLERDTYQETQYF

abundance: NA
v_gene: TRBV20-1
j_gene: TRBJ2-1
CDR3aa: CSARDPWGLADNEQFF

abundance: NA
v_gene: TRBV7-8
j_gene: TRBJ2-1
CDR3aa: CASSFLASSYNEQFF

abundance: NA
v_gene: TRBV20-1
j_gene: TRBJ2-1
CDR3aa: CSVDLGSSSYNEQFF

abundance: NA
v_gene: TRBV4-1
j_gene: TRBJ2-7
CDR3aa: CASSQIGTTNTYEQYF

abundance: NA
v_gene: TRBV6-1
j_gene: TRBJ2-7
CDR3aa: CASREELAGVYEQYF

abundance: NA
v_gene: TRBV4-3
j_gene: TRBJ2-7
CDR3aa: CASSQEADRGLYEQYF

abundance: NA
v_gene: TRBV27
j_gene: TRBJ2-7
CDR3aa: CASSLSAGTLIEQYF

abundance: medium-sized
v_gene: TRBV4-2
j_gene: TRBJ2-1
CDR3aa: CASSEGERGAYNEQFF

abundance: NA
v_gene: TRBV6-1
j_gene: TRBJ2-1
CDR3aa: CASSEVGTAGGSYEQFF

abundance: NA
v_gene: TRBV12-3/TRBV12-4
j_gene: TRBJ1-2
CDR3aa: CASSFSGNYGYTF

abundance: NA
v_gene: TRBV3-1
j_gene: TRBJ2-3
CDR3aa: CASSPGLDGTDTQYF